This TCR beta chain is drawn from a study of tumor-infiltrating lymphocytes in primary liver carcinoma. Study context: Resection treated the patients' primary liver carcinoma.

Concerning this clonotype itself: The antigen remains unidentified. With a much larger clone just one base away, this may be a read error.

They got blood RNA out of unsorted whole blood and also pulled out germline DNA. HBV chronically infected the treatment-naive patients. The CDR3 has 16 residues. Between the trimmed V and J ends, which lost 4 bases and 3 bases, there was a span of 18 bases. Production of TCR beta cDNA used around 500 ng total RNA together with a constant-region primer. Libraries covering TCR beta were generated through three nested multiplex PCR rounds (using a slightly modified ARM-PCR). Rounds one and two of PCR, each of roughly 11 cycles, were primed with TRBV1-TRBV30 forward primers and a C-beta reverse primer. TCRdb recomputed calls from the multiplex PCR reads with MiXCR, one row per CDR3 protein. The sample lists a few hundred thousand distinct CDR3 sequences; 50% to 75% were seen once. Study observations and caveats: Researchers found tumor-adjacent and tumor-blood pairs overlapped less than tumor region pairs. Tumor specimens were characterized by a significantly higher top-250-clone fraction than blood (p = 0.039).

The TCR comes from a woman younger than 45 with primary liver carcinoma and hepatitis B virus infection. The genes are TRBV12-3 or TRBV12-4 and TRBJ2-5, with D possibly TRBD2 on 5 matching bases. The sequenced material came from peripheral blood. The CDR3 DNA reads as TGTGCCAGCAGTTATTTCAAGGGCCAAGCGGAAGAGACCCAGTACTTC. This codes for CASSYFKGQAEETQYF.